These T cell receptor beta chains were read from a single sample in a study of cytomegalovirus exposure and HLA in healthy donors. Repertoires were generated with immunoSEQ multiplex PCR, while TCRdb's copy carries only in-frame clones and drops some. The table includes fewer than 90,000 clones, approximately 78% detected once. Sequencing was carried out using PBMCs. These receptors came from a human donor in good health. The CDR3 runs from the conserved cysteine through the conserved F or W. The D gene is left open where the match is weak. The size entry is marked missing in some rows and otherwise reads once, few, many or a size class.

size,J,V,length,D,CDR3,DNA
-,TRBJ2-2,TRBV19,18,-,CASTTPPGSRDKSGELFF,TGTGCCAGTACCACCCCCCCAGGATCCCGGGACAAATCCGGGGAGCTGTTTTTT
-,TRBJ2-3,TRBV30,16,-,CAWSEGVGRGADTQYF,TGTGCCTGGAGTGAGGGTGTGGGGCGCGGAGCAGATACGCAGTATTTT
few,TRBJ1-4,TRBV28,16,TRBD1,CASSPGGGWANEKLFF,TGTGCCAGCAGTCCAGGGGGCGGGTGGGCTAATGAAAAACTGTTTTTT
-,TRBJ1-1,TRBV6-1,12,-,CASSPEARSAFF,TGTGCCAGCAGTCCAGAGGCCCGAAGTGCTTTCTTT
-,TRBJ1-5,TRBV6-5,13,-,CASRRDNNQPQHF,TGTGCCAGCAGACGAGACAACAATCAGCCCCAGCATTTT
-,TRBJ2-1,TRBV30,14,-,CAWSVGGAWNEQFF,TGTGCCTGGAGTGTGGGGGGTGCCTGGAATGAGCAGTTCTTC
-,TRBJ1-2,TRBV5-1,15,-,CASSIGSGKNYGYTF,TGCGCCAGCAGCATCGGGAGCGGGAAGAACTATGGCTACACCTTC
-,TRBJ1-4,TRBV19,14,TRBD1,CASIHRGENEKLFF,TGTGCCAGCATACACAGGGGGGAGAATGAAAAACTGTTTTTT
-,TRBJ2-7,TRBV6-5,15,-,CASSSLGGTVLEQYF,TGTGCCAGCAGTTCCCTCGGGGGTACCGTTTTAGAGCAGTACTTC
-,TRBJ2-1,TRBV21-1,19,-,CASSKGGKWSRGSYNEQFF,TGTGCCAGCAGCAAAGGTGGGAAATGGTCCCGGGGCTCCTACAATGAGCAGTTCTTC
-,TRBJ1-2,TRBV7-2,12,-,CASSLHAGGYTF,TGTGCCAGCAGCCTCCACGCGGGTGGCTACACCTTC
-,TRBJ2-7,TRBV6-1,14,-,CASSAGLRPYEQYF,TGTGCCAGCAGTGCCGGCCTGAGGCCCTACGAGCAGTACTTC
-,TRBJ2-7,TRBV2,12,TRBD1,CASSGQAYEQYF,TGTGCCAGCAGCGGACAGGCCTACGAGCAGTACTTC
-,TRBJ2-5,TRBV21-1,17,-,CASSKALRAGGDETQYF,TGTGCCAGCAGCAAAGCTTTACGGGCGGGGGGGGATGAGACCCAGTACTTC
-,TRBJ1-4,TRBV4-1,19,-,CASSQDRGRAQSWSEKLFF,TGCGCCAGCAGCCAAGATCGCGGCAGGGCCCAAAGCTGGAGTGAAAAACTGTTTTTT
-,TRBJ1-4,TRBV9,16,TRBD1,CASSVGGGTGNEKLFF,TGTGCCAGCAGCGTAGGTGGTGGGACAGGAAATGAAAAACTGTTTTTT
-,TRBJ1-5,TRBV6-6,12,-,CAGGDSNQPQHF,TGTGCCGGAGGGGATAGCAATCAGCCCCAGCATTTT
-,TRBJ2-4,TRBV5-1,11,-,CASSLESIQYF,TGCGCCAGCAGCTTGGAGAGCATTCAGTACTTC
-,TRBJ2-1,TRBV7-3,19,TRBD2,CASSLTSGGAPRSYNEQFF,TGTGCCAGCAGCTTGACTAGCGGGGGGGCTCCAAGATCATACAATGAGCAGTTCTTC
-,TRBJ1-1,TRBV6-1,14,-,CASIERYGNTEAFF,TGTGCCAGCATCGAGAGGTATGGGAACACTGAAGCTTTCTTT
-,TRBJ2-3,TRBV5-1,15,TRBD2,CASDGSSGGTDTQYF,TGCGCCAGCGACGGATCGAGCGGGGGGACAGATACGCAGTATTTT
-,TRBJ2-1,TRBV5-4,15,TRBD2,CASSSSGDSYNEQFF,TGTGCCAGCAGTTCTAGCGGGGACTCCTACAATGAGCAGTTCTTC
once,TRBJ1-1,TRBV6-5,15,TRBD1,CASSFTTGVNTEAFF,TGTGCCAGCAGTTTTACGACAGGGGTGAACACTGAAGCTTTCTTT
-,TRBJ1-1,TRBV5-6,14,-,CASSLNQGWTEAFF,TGTGCCAGCAGCTTGAATCAGGGGTGGACTGAAGCTTTCTTT
-,TRBJ1-2,TRBV6-5,16,TRBD1,CASSYSMGQGGYGYTF,TGTGCCAGCAGTTACTCGATGGGACAGGGGGGCTATGGCTACACCTTC
-,TRBJ2-2,TRBV4-1,16,TRBD1,CASSLTTRGLAGELFF,TGCGCCAGCAGCCTGACAACCAGGGGGCTAGCCGGGGAGCTGTTTTTT
-,TRBJ1-2,TRBV5-1,14,TRBD1,CASSEQGGFDGYTF,TGCGCCAGCAGCGAACAGGGGGGATTCGATGGCTACACCTTC
-,TRBJ2-7,TRBV6-1,11,-,CASRWHYEQYF,TGTGCCAGCAGATGGCACTACGAGCAGTACTTC
-,TRBJ2-4,TRBV27,13,TRBD2,CASSLGGENIQYF,TGTGCCAGCAGTTTGGGGGGGGAGAACATTCAGTACTTC
-,TRBJ2-7,TRBV5-1,15,TRBD1,CASSSGTEGRHEQYF,TGCGCCAGCAGCTCCGGGACAGAGGGTCGCCACGAGCAGTACTTC
-,TRBJ1-2,TRBV27,14,-,CASSRGGGRDGYTF,TGTGCCAGCAGCCGAGGGGGGGGGCGGGATGGCTACACCTTC
-,TRBJ2-1,TRBV18,14,TRBD2,CASSPSGEYNEQFF,TGTGCCAGCTCACCTAGCGGGGAATACAATGAGCAGTTCTTC
-,TRBJ1-6,TRBV27,14,TRBD1,CASSRTGYNSPLHF,TGTGCCAGCTCCCGGACAGGTTATAATTCACCCCTCCACTTT
-,TRBJ1-1,TRBV7-2,13,-,CASSSNRDTEAFF,TGTGCCAGCAGCTCTAACAGGGACACTGAAGCTTTCTTT
-,TRBJ2-1,TRBV13,14,TRBD2,CASSSWDYSGEQFF,TGTGCCAGCAGCTCCTGGGACTACTCGGGTGAGCAGTTCTTC
-,TRBJ1-2,TRBV5-4,15,TRBD1,CASSLDRGAFPGYTF,TGTGCCAGCAGCTTGGACAGGGGCGCTTTCCCTGGCTACACCTTC
-,TRBJ1-1,TRBV7-2,15,TRBD1,CASTVKTGGWAEAFF,TGTGCCAGCACCGTGAAAACAGGGGGCTGGGCTGAAGCTTTCTTT
few,TRBJ2-3,TRBV7-2,16,-,CASSRNGGGGTDTQYF,TGTGCCAGCAGCCGGAACGGGGGAGGCGGCACAGATACGCAGTATTTT
-,TRBJ2-5,TRBV28,14,TRBD1,CASSGTGFPETQYF,TGTGCCAGCAGTGGGACAGGGTTTCCGGAGACCCAGTACTTC
-,TRBJ2-7,TRBV25-1,14,-,CASSDDQASYEQYF,TGTGCCAGCAGTGACGACCAGGCCTCCTACGAGCAGTACTTC
-,TRBJ2-2,TRBV5-1,14,-,CASSFNRNTGELFF,TGCGCCAGCAGCTTCAACAGAAACACCGGGGAGCTGTTTTTT
-,TRBJ2-1,TRBV7-2,13,-,CASTFGGAGEQFF,TGTGCCAGCACCTTTGGAGGGGCAGGGGAGCAGTTCTTC
-,TRBJ2-3,TRBV5-4,13,TRBD2,CASTPGGTDTQYF,TGTGCCAGCACCCCGGGAGGGACAGATACGCAGTATTTT